This TCR beta chain was sequenced in a study of T cell responses to AZD1222 COVID-19 vaccine (dated by TCRdb to the early 2020s). Notes on the research overall: AZD1222 recipients with second doses at about 4 weeks or about 12 weeks were pooled, because spike-specific TCR depth and breadth did not differ between schedules. TCR sequencing covered 233 trial participants: approximately 200 given two doses of AZD1222 and 26 given two doses of MenACWY control vaccine. Trial participants were enrolled by age into 18-55, 56-69 and 70-plus year subgroups, with 148, 28 and 57 TCR-sequenced participants respectively. Points the paper makes about the study in general: Only a handful of AZD1222 recipients were SARS-CoV-2 seropositive at baseline, limiting conclusions about previously exposed vaccinees. Participants were mostly white British, with more females than males. The authors suggested clonal diversity may have been underestimated. A significant rise in spike-specific TCR breadth and depth was observed after two AZD1222 doses relative to day 0 and relative to MenACWY recipients. Because no samples from the day 14 peak response were available, repertoires could be characterized only after the peak T cell response. Reportedly, close to half of the unique spike-specific TCRs recognized epitopes lying outside the regions that are mutated in the B.1.351 and B.1.1.7 variants. In the small 56-69-year group, the increase in depth fell short of significance, most likely because of low power. The vaccine-associated CD4 TCRs covered the entire spike protein, and the dominant responses fell in regions 160-218 and 743-854.

The CDR3 regions of human TCRbeta chains were subjected to immunosequencing. On the study's bioinformatics: TCRs in the repertoires were compared against a reference library of SARS-CoV-2-specific TCRs that had been generated with the MIRA antigen-specificity platform. Breadth meant the fraction of unique TCRs that were SARS-CoV-2-associated, whereas depth meant the fraction of total T cells that were SARS-CoV-2-associated. Using the MIRA data, each spike-specific TCR was mapped to the spike region that the TCR reacts to and placed in a CD4 or CD8 class. Log10-transformed breadth and depth values were compared by one-way ANOVA with Sidak's multiple comparisons tests. Drawn from immuneACCESS, this table holds only the in-frame rearrangements with V and J called that TCRdb kept. Clones are partly lost; checked studies trace under half to an unresolved V gene and leave the rest unexplained. For V, J and clone size, that table is used; D and trimming come from the DNA. Present in this sample are more than 85,000 clones, about 89% of which were seen just once. The ten largest account for under 10% of the sample.

The CDR3 spans 14 residues, from the cysteine through the phenylalanine. This entry keeps only the CDR3 DNA: 42 bases, framed from base 1. Looking up the germline V gene yields CDR1 SGHDN and CDR2 FVKESK. V is cut by 1 base and J by 6 bases, and the space between the germline ends is 9 bases. The time point label for this specimen denotes: baseline before first vaccination. Vaccinee samples were obtained from the UK trials COV001 and COV002, which included a single-blind randomized controlled phase 2/3 trial of AZD1222 (ChAdOx1 nCoV-19) in healthy adults. For TCRbeta chain sequencing, PBMC samples were collected from trial participants at day 0 and at day 28 after the second dose. Regarding this clone: No cognate antigen has been identified for it. Base qualities are not provided; no much larger clone lies one nucleotide away.

The clonotype comes from an adult in good health. Here the sequenced sample was peripheral blood, taken on day 0 of AZD1222 vaccination. The sequence is built from TRBV14 and TRBJ1-4; TRBD1 is possibly the D segment (6 matching bases). At the DNA level, the sequence is TGTGCCAGCAGCCAAGTCCCAGGGGATGAAAAACTGTTTTTT. Its amino acids are CASSQVPGDEKLFF.